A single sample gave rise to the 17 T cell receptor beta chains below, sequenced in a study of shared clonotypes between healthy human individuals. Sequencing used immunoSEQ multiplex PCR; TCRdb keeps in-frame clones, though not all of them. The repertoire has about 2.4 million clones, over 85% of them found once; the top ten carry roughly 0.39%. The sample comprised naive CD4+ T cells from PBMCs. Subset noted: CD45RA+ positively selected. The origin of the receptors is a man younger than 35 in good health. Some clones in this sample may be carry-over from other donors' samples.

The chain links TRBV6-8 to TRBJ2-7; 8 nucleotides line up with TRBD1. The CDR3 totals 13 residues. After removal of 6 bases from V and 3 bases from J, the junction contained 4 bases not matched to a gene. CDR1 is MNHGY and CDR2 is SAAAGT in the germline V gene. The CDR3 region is CASSGTGSYEQYF. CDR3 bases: TGTGCCAGCAGCGGGACAGGTAGCTACGAGCAGTACTTC.

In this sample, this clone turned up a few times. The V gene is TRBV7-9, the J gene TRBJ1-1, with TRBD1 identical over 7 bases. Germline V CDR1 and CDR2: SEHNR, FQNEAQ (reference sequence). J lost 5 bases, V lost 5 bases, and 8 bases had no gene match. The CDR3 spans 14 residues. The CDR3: CASSPRDRETEAFF. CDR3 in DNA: TGTGCCAGCAGCCCGAGGGACAGAGAGACTGAAGCTTTCTTT.

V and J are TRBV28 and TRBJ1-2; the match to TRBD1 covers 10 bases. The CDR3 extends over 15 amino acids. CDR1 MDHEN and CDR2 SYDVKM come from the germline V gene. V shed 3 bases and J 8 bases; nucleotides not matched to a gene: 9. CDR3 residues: CASSFSTGGAGGYTF. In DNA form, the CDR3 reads TGTGCCAGCAGTTTTTCGACAGGGGGCGCTGGGGGCTACACCTTC.

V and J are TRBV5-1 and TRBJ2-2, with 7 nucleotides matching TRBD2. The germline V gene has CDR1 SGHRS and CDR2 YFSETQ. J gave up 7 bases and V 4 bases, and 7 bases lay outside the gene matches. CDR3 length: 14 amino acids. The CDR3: CASSRRENGGELFF. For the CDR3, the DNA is TGCGCCAGCAGCCGGCGGGAGAACGGCGGGGAGCTGTTTTTT.

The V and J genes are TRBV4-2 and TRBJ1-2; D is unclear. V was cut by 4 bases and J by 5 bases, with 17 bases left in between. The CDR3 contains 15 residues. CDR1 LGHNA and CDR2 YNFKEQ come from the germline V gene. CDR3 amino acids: CASSPPLGSGYGYTF. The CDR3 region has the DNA TGTGCCAGCAGCCCTCCCCTGGGGTCTGGTTATGGCTACACCTTC.

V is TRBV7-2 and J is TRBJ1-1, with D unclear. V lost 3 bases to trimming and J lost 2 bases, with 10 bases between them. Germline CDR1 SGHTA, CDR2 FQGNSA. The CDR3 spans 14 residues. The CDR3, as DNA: TGTGCCAGCAGCTTCTCAGCGGACAACACTGAAGCTTTCTTT. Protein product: CASSFSADNTEAFF.

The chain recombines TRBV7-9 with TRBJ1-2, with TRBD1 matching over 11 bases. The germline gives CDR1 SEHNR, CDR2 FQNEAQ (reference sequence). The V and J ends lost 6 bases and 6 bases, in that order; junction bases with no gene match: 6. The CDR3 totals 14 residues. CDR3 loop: CASRSWDRGDGYTF. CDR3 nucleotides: TGTGCCAGCAGATCATGGGACAGGGGGGATGGCTACACCTTC.

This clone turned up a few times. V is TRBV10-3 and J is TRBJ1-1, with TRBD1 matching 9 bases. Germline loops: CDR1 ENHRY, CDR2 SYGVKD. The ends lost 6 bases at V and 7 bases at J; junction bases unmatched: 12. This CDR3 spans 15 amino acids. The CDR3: CAISPGTGLRGEAFF. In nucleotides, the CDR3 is TGTGCCATCAGCCCCGGGACAGGGCTTCGAGGTGAAGCTTTCTTT.

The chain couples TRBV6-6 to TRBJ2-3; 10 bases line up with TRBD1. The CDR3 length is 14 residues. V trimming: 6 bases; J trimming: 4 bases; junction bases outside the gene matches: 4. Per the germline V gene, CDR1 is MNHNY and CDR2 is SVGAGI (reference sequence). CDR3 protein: CASRTGTGADTQYF. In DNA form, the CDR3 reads TGTGCCAGCAGAACCGGGACAGGGGCAGATACGCAGTATTTT.

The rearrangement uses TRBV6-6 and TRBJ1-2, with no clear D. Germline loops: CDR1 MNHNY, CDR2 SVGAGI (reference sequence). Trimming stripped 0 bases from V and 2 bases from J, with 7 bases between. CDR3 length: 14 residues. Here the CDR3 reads CASSYSETNYGYTF. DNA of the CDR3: TGTGCCAGCAGTTACTCGGAGACGAACTATGGCTACACCTTC.

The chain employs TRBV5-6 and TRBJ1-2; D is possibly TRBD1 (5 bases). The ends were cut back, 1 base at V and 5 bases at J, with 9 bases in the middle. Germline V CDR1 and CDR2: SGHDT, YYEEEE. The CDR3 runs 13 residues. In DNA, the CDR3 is TGTGCCAGCAGCTTGAGGGGCCTTTATGGCTACACCTTC. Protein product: CASSLRGLYGYTF. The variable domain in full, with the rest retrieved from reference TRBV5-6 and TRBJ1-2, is DAGVTQSPTHLIKTRGQQVTLRCSPKSGHDTVSWYQQALGQGPQFIFQYYEEEERQRGNFPDRFSGHQFPNYSSELNVNALLLGDSALYLCASSLRGLYGYTFGSGTRLTVV.

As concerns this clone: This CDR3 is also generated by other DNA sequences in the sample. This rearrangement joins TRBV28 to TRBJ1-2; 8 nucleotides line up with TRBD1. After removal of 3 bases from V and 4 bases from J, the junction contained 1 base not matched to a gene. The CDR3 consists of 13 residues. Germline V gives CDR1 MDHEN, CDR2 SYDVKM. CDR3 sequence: CASSFRGLYGYTF. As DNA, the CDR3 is TGTGCCAGCAGTTTCAGGGGGCTCTATGGCTACACCTTC.

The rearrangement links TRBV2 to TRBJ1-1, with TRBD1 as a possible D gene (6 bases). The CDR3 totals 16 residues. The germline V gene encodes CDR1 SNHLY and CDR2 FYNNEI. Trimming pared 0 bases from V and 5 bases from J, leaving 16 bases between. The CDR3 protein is CASSEAVSGRGTEAFF. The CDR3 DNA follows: TGTGCCAGCAGTGAAGCCGTCTCAGGGAGGGGGACTGAAGCTTTCTTT. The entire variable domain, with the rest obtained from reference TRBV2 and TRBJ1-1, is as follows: EPEVTQTPSHQVTQMGQEVILRCVPISNHLYFYWYRQILGQKVEFLVSFYNNEISEKSEIFDDQFSVERPDGSNFTLKIRSTKLEDSAMYFCASSEAVSGRGTEAFFGQGTRLTVV.

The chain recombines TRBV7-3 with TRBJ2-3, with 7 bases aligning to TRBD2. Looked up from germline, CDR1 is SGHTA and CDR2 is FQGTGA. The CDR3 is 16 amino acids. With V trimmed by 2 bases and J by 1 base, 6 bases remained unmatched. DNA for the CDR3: TGTGCCAGCAGCTTACAAGCGGGATTGGGCACAGATACGCAGTATTTT. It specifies CASSLQAGLGTDTQYF.

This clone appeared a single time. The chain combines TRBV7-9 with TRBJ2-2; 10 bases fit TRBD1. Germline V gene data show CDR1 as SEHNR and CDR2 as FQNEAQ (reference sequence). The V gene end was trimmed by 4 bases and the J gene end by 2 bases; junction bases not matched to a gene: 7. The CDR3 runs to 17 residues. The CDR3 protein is CASSSDRGDFNTGELFF. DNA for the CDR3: TGTGCCAGCAGCTCGGACAGGGGGGACTTTAACACCGGGGAGCTGTTTTTT.

The CDR3 loop reads CASSEYGGKLEKLFF. CDR3 DNA: TGTGCCAGCAGTGAATACGGCGGAAAACTTGAAAAACTGTTTTTT. The rearrangement joins TRBV25-1 to TRBJ1-4; D gene ambiguous. Germline V gene lookup returns CDR1 MGHDK and CDR2 SYGVNS. Trimming cost V 0 bases and J 7 bases, with 12 bases left between them. The CDR3 has 15 residues.

DNA of the CDR3: TGTGCCAGCAGCTGGACCAGGGATGAGGAGACCCAGTACTTC. Protein sequence: CASSWTRDEETQYF. This chain joins TRBV5-4 and TRBJ2-5, with D perhaps matching TRBD1 (5 bases). This CDR3 contains 14 residues. V lost 3 bases and J 5 bases, leaving 14 bases between the germline ends. Germline V gene data show CDR1 as SGHNT and CDR2 as YYREEE (reference sequence).